A single sample gave rise to the 8 T cell receptor beta chains below, sequenced in a study of blood T cell repertoires in COVID-19. Some clones are missing from TCRdb's copy, which holds only in-frame ones; the method was immunoSEQ multiplex PCR. The sample lists 55,000 or so clones, 80% occurring once. The sample was peripheral blood. The receptors were gathered from a man aged 30-40 years with COVID-19, enrolled during active disease.

The chain is built from TRBV4-2 and TRBJ2-1, with 7 bases that match TRBD1. The CDR3 consists of 13 residues. The germline V gene has CDR1 LGHNA and CDR2 YNFKEQ. Trimming removed 4 bases from V and 7 bases from J; junction bases left unmatched: 4. In DNA, the CDR3 is TGTGCCAGCAGCCGGGACAGTGAAAATGAGCAGTTCTTC. Translation gives CASSRDSENEQFF.

CDR3 region: CASSPRGGYEQYF. DNA for the CDR3: TGTGCCAGCAGCCCCCGGGGGGGGTACGAGCAGTACTTC. This chain connects TRBV5-4 to TRBJ2-7; TRBD2 matches at 8 bases. Trimming at V came to 4 bases and at J to 4 bases, leaving 4 bases not matched to a gene. Germline CDR1 reads SGHNT; CDR2 reads YYREEE (reference sequence). The CDR3 sequence is 13 residues long.

In this sample, this clone turned up once. As DNA, the CDR3 is TGCGCCAGCAGCCACTTGACCAGGGGGCCCACCGGGGAGCTGTTTTTT. It codes for CASSHLTRGPTGELFF. This chain uses TRBV4-1 with TRBJ2-2; 8 bases match TRBD1. The trim removed 3 bases at V and 4 bases at J, leaving 7 bases unmatched. In germline, CDR1 is MGHRA, CDR2 YSYEKL. This CDR3 is 16 amino acids long.

The rearrangement joins TRBV5-1 to TRBJ2-1, with TRBD2 matching over 9 bases. This CDR3 has 15 residues. The V and J ends lost 4 bases and 2 bases, in that order; junction bases with no gene match: 4. CDR1 SGHRS and CDR2 YFSETQ come from the germline V gene. CDR3 loop: CASSQTSGPYNEQFF. The CDR3 region has the DNA TGCGCCAGCAGCCAGACTAGCGGTCCCTACAATGAGCAGTTCTTC.

The V gene is TRBV6-2 or TRBV6-3, the J gene TRBJ2-3; D unclear. The CDR3 runs to 14 residues. Germline values: CDR1 MNHEY, CDR2 SVGEGT. The ends were cut back, 2 bases at V and 14 bases at J, with 20 bases in the middle. The CDR3 sequence: CASSYPSLAAPPYF. In nucleotides, the CDR3 is TGTGCCAGCAGTTACCCCTCCCTCGCGGCGCCCCCGTATTTT.

The rearrangement uses TRBV5-1 and TRBJ2-5, with D perhaps matching TRBD1 (6 bases). Judging by the DNA end, TRBJ2-7 fits better; the J call may be wrong. This CDR3 contains 14 residues. The V gene's germline CDR1 is SGHRS and CDR2 YFSETQ. DNA for the CDR3: TGCGCCAGCAGCTCAACCGGGACATTCAACGAGCAGTACTTC. This encodes CASSSTGTFNEQYF.

This clone was picked up a small number of times. This rearrangement joins TRBV11-2 to TRBJ2-2; 8 bases are shared with TRBD2. The V gene's germline CDR1 is SGHAT and CDR2 FQNNGV. J gave up 3 bases and V 3 bases, and 6 bases lay outside the gene matches. The CDR3 totals 16 residues. CDR3 bases: TGTGCCAGCAGCTTGCGACTAGCGTCGGACACCGGGGAGCTGTTTTTT. It translates to CASSLRLASDTGELFF.

The V call is TRBV3-1 (or the pseudogene TRBV3-2), the J call TRBJ1-6; D is undetermined. V lost 3 bases and J 10 bases, leaving 13 bases between the germline ends. The CDR3 spans 14 residues. The germline gives CDR1 LGHDT, CDR2 YNNKEL (reference sequence). The CDR3 region has the DNA TGTGCCAGCAGCCATTCGGCAGGTCCCTCACCCCTCCACTTT. Translation gives CASSHSAGPSPLHF.